The 8 T cell receptor beta chains below come from one sample, sequenced in a study of human T cells and chemical hapten exposure. Time point reported: patch test 1, 2 weeks after DPC sensitization. Treatment meaning: therapeutic diphenylcyclopropenone sensitization with weekly scalp DPC. One entry per CDR3 protein results from TCRdb running MiXCR on the RACE reads. The profile shows 340,000 or so distinct CDR3 sequences, around 7% of them singletons. The sequenced sample was whole blood, obtained in connection with sensitization to the hapten diphenylcyclopropenone (DPC). These receptors all stem from a young woman with alopecia areata. Some clones in this sample may be carry-over from other donors' samples.

This clonotype has a handful of counts. The V gene is TRBV5-6, the J gene TRBJ2-3; 11 positions agree with TRBD2. The CDR3 runs to 17 residues. Germline trimming cut 3 bases from V and 1 base from J; bases unmatched to any gene: 7. The germline CDR1 and CDR2 sequences are SGHDT and YYEEEE. The CDR3 reads CASSSGLADFRTDTQYF. CDR3 DNA sequence: TGTGCCAGCAGCTCGGGACTAGCGGACTTCCGCACAGATACGCAGTATTTT.

The genes are TRBV20-1 and TRBJ2-3; D remains ambiguous. The V gene's germline CDR1 is DFQATT and CDR2 SNEGSKA (reference sequence). The V end was cut by 5 bases, the J end by 2 bases, with 17 bases between. The CDR3 extends over 15 amino acids. CDR3 sequence: CSAGVDQLYTDTQYF. The DNA for the CDR3 is TGCAGTGCTGGGGTCGACCAACTTTACACAGATACGCAGTATTTT.

This clonotype was counted many times. The rearrangement joins TRBV20-1 to TRBJ1-5, with D unclear. The CDR3 spans 14 residues. Germline V gene sequence: CDR1 DFQATT, CDR2 SNEGSKA (reference sequence). Trimming took off 3 bases at V and 0 bases at J, with 9 bases between the two ends. The CDR3 DNA follows: TGCAGTGCTAGTACGGACTATAGCAATCAGCCCCAGCATTTT. Translated: CSASTDYSNQPQHF.

This clonotype was detected many times. This chain links TRBV12-3 or TRBV12-4 with TRBJ2-2; TRBD1 is a possible D gene (5 bases). Trimming stripped 8 bases from V and 5 bases from J, with 15 bases between. The CDR3 runs 14 residues. The CDR3 region is CASVSQGSTGELFF. DNA for the CDR3: TGTGCCAGCGTCTCGCAGGGATCGACCGGGGAGCTGTTTTTT.

The chain combines TRBV12-5 with TRBJ1-6; unclear D gene. Germline V gene sequence: CDR1 LGHNT, CDR2 FRNRAP. With 0 bases removed from V and 5 bases from J, the gap between germline ends came to 11 bases. This CDR3 has 16 residues. CDR3 sequence (DNA): TGTGCTAGTGGTTTGGTGGGTGTCGACCATAATTCACCCCTCCACTTT. This codes for CASGLVGVDHNSPLHF. Drawing the rest from reference TRBV12-5 and TRBJ1-6, the complete variable domain is DARVTQTPRHKVTEMGQEVTMRCQPILGHNTVFWYRQTMMQGLELLAYFRNRAPLDDSGMPKDRFSAEMPDATLATLKIQPSEPRDSAVYFCASGLVGVDHNSPLHFGNGTRLTVT.

J is TRBJ1-1 and V is TRBV29-1; possibly TRBD1 for D (6 bases). The germline V gene has CDR1 SQVTM and CDR2 ANQGSEA. Trimming left V 5 bases short and J 8 bases short, with 18 bases between. The CDR3 totals 13 residues. DNA of the CDR3: TGCAGCGTTATACTCCGGGACACGGGCGAAGCTTTCTTT. This sequence encodes CSVILRDTGEAFF.

J is TRBJ2-3 and V is TRBV7-2; weak D call: TRBD2 (6 bases). The V end lost 7 bases, the J end lost 5 bases, and 19 bases lay between the germline ends. This CDR3 comprises 15 residues. The germline CDR1 and CDR2 sequences are SGHTA and FQGNSA. The CDR3 DNA follows: TGTGCCAGCAACCGTATTAGCGGAGGGGAAGATACGCAGTATTTT. This translates into CASNRISGGEDTQYF.

A few counts support this clonotype. The rearrangement joins TRBV7-2 to TRBJ2-1, with D uncertain. This CDR3 region has 13 residues. The V and J ends lost 1 base and 5 bases respectively, with 6 bases between them. Germline CDR1 is SGHTA and CDR2 is FQGNSA. CDR3 sequence (DNA): TGTGCCAGCAGCTTAGTACTCGACAATGAGCAGTTCTTC. As protein: CASSLVLDNEQFF.